This T cell receptor beta chain was documented in a study of cytomegalovirus exposure and HLA in healthy donors. The study, taken as a whole, reports: When analyzed later, the rates of TCR association showed variation by HLA locus, with DRB1 the most and HLA-C the fewest.

Germline values: CDR1 MGHRA, CDR2 YSYEKL. The CDR3 spans 17 residues. The ends lost 4 bases at V and 4 bases at J; junction bases unmatched: 12. PCR involved 60 Vbeta and 13 Jbeta primers. Using immunoSEQ multiplex PCR, the repertoire was profiled, and TCRdb retains in-frame clones only, with some absent. The sample contains about 37,000 clones, roughly 80% of which appear only once. Remarks on this clone: Its specificity is not known.

The sequence derives from a woman in her forties in good health and CMV-seronegative. The sequenced sample consisted of PBMCs. The rearrangement joins TRBV4-1 to TRBJ2-2, with TRBD1 matching over 7 bases. The CDR3 region is CASSPTPRQGGTGELFF. The CDR3 DNA is TGCGCCAGCAGCCCCACGCCCCGACAGGGCGGCACCGGGGAGCTGTTTTTT.